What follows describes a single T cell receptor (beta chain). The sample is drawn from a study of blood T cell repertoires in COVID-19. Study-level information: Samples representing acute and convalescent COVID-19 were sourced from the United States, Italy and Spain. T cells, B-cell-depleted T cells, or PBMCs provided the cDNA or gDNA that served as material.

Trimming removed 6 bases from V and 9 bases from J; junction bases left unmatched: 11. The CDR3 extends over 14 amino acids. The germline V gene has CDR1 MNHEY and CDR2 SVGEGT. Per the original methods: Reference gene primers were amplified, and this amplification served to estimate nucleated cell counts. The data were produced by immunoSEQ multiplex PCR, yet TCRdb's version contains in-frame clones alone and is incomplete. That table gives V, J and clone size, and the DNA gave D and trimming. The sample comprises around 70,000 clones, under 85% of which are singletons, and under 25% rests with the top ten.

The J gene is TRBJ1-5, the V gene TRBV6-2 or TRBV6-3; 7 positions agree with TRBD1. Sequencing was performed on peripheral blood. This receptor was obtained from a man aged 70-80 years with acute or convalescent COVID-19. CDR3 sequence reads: CASSLDRAKRPQHF. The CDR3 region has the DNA TGTGCCAGCAGCCTAGACAGGGCGAAGAGGCCCCAGCATTTT.